This T cell receptor beta chain was sequenced for a study of graft-versus-host responses after intestinal transplantation. About the research overall: Recipients were all induced with anti-thymocyte globulin, then given tacrolimus and steroids for about 3 years.

The CDR3 is made up of 13 amino acids. CDR1 is SQVTM and CDR2 is ANQGSEA in the germline V gene. Trimming removed 6 bases from V and 1 base from J, with 12 bases in between. Profiled with immunoSEQ multiplex PCR; TCRdb holds only in-frame clones, not every one. The sample contains around 92,000 clones, 86% of which appear only once. General study findings and limits: The presence of high graft-versus-host to host-versus-graft clonal ratios in allografts characterized patients with graft-donor T cell macrochimerism. In recipient marrow, GvH clones were found, and some appeared first in ileum or blood.

Regarding this clone: The antigen remains unidentified.

The clonotype originates from a human patient who received an intestinal transplant, so some T cells may come from the graft donor. V and J are TRBV29-1 and TRBJ1-1; the D gene is possibly TRBD1 (5 bases). The sample here was PBMCs, taken 255 days after intestinal transplant. In DNA, the CDR3 is TGCAGCGTGACCCCCAGGGAGAACACTGAAGCTTTCTTT. It is translated as CSVTPRENTEAFF.